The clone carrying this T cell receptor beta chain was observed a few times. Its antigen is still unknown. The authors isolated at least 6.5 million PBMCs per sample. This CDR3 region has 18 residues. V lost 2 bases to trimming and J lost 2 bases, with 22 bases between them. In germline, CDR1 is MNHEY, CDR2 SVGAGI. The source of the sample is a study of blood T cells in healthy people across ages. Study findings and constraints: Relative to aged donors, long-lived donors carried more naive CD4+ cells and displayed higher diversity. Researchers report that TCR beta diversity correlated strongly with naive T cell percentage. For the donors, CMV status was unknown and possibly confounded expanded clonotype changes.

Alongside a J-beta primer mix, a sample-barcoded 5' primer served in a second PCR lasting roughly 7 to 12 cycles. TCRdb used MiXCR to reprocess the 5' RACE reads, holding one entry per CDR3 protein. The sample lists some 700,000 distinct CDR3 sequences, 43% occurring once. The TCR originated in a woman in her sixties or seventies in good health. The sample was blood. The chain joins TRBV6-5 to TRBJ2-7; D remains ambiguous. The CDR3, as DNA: TGTGCCAGCAGTTACAAATCGACAAGCGCTGTGGGGACCTACGAGCAGTACTTC. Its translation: CASSYKSTSAVGTYEQYF.